What follows are 29 T cell receptor beta chains derived from one specimen sequenced in a study of control samples from healthy donors and cancer patients. Sequenced by immunoSEQ multiplex PCR; TCRdb stores in-frame clones only, minus some. The sample includes 150,000 to 200,000 clones. Sequenced: blood. These TCRs come from a woman under 40 in good health.

The chain joins TRBV3-1 (or the pseudogene TRBV3-2) to TRBJ2-7; 8 bases map to TRBD1. The CDR3 has 14 amino acids. The germline gives CDR1 LGHDT, CDR2 YNNKEL (reference sequence). V lost 4 bases and J lost 2; bases outside the gene matches: 4. CDR3 bases: TGTGCCAGCAGCCCAGGACAGGGACCCTACGAGCAGTACTTC. Translating it yields CASSPGQGPYEQYF.

This rearrangement joins TRBV12-3 or TRBV12-4 to TRBJ1-5; D unresolved. Deletions cut 3 bases from V and 7 bases from J, with 7 bases between. The length of the CDR3 is 12 residues. CDR3 residues: CASSLSPQPQHF. In DNA form, the CDR3 reads TGTGCCAGCAGTTTGAGTCCCCAGCCCCAGCATTTT.

The V and J genes are TRBV28 and TRBJ1-1; a possible D gene is TRBD1 (5 bases). Germline V CDR1 and CDR2: MDHEN, SYDVKM. Trimming pared 3 bases from V and 2 bases from J, leaving 16 bases between. The CDR3 is 16 amino acids. In DNA, the CDR3 is TGTGCCAGCAGTTTGAAATGGCGGCAGGGAAACACTGAAGCTTTCTTT. It yields the protein CASSLKWRQGNTEAFF.

The genes are TRBV28 and TRBJ1-3; TRBD1 is a possible D gene (5 bases). V was trimmed by 2 bases and J by 4 bases, leaving 15 bases between them. CDR1 MDHEN and CDR2 SYDVKM come from the germline V gene. This CDR3 spans 16 amino acids. The CDR3 protein is CASSLHLDSLGNTIYF. CDR3 DNA: TGTGCCAGCAGTTTACACCTCGACAGCCTCGGAAACACCATATATTTT. Looking up the rest from reference TRBV28 and TRBJ1-3 gives the full variable domain: DVKVTQSSRYLVKRTGEKVFLECVQDMDHENMFWYRQDPGLGLRLIYFSYDVKMKEKGDIPEGYSVSREKKERFSLILESASTNQTSMYLCASSLHLDSLGNTIYFGEGSWLTVV.

Written as DNA, the CDR3 is TGTGCCAGCAGCTTAATAGGGGACGAGCAGTACTTC. Its translation is CASSLIGDEQYF. V is TRBV7-8 and J is TRBJ2-7; D is perhaps TRBD1 (5 bases). In germline, CDR1 is SGHVS, CDR2 FQNEAQ. CDR3 length equals 12 residues. V was shortened by 2 bases and J by 5 bases, with 7 bases between the two germline ends.

J is TRBJ1-5 and V is TRBV28, with D unresolved. CDR3 length: 10 amino acids. The ends were cut back, 10 bases at V and 11 bases at J, with 12 bases in the middle. Germline CDR1 is MDHEN and CDR2 is SYDVKM. CDR3 region: CATHSEAQHF. CDR3 nucleotides: TGTGCCACACATTCGGAGGCCCAGCATTTT.

The chain combines TRBV29-1 with TRBJ2-5; 9 bases match TRBD2. V lost 4 bases, J lost 2 bases, and 5 bases stayed unmatched. The length of the CDR3 is 14 residues. Germline lookup yields CDR1 SQVTM and CDR2 ANQGSEA. The CDR3 loop reads CSVGLAGKQETQYF. The CDR3, as DNA: TGCAGCGTTGGTCTAGCGGGGAAACAAGAGACCCAGTACTTC.

The CDR3 nucleotides read TGTGCCAGCAGCCCCTCGGGACAGACACTTACTCTAGCCAAAAACATTCAGTACTTC. Amino acids: CASSPSGQTLTLAKNIQYF. This rearrangement joins TRBV11-2 to TRBJ2-4; TRBD1 agrees at 7 bases. Germline CDR1 SGHAT, CDR2 FQNNGV. The J segment lost 0 bases and the V segment lost 5 bases, leaving 16 bases of the junction unmatched. CDR3 length: 19 amino acids.

V gene TRBV28 combines with J gene TRBJ1-1, with D maybe TRBD1 (5 bases). The CDR3 loop spans 14 amino acids. V was cut by 4 bases and J by 0 bases, with 9 bases left in between. The germline gives CDR1 MDHEN, CDR2 SYDVKM. This CDR3 is CASSSGTVNTEAFF. The CDR3 nucleotides read TGTGCCAGCAGTTCCGGGACCGTGAACACTGAAGCTTTCTTT.

This sequence joins TRBV6-5 and TRBJ1-3; D uncertain. Between the trimmed V and J ends, which lost 0 bases and 0 bases, there was a span of 6 bases. The CDR3 runs 15 residues. Germline CDR1 MNHEY, CDR2 SVGAGI. For the CDR3, the DNA is TGTGCCAGCAGTTACTCGGTCAGCTCTGGAAACACCATATATTTT. This translates into CASSYSVSSGNTIYF.

This chain connects TRBV29-1 to TRBJ1-2; the match to TRBD1 covers 7 bases. The J segment lost 8 bases and the V segment lost 8 bases, leaving 14 bases of the junction unmatched. The germline V gene has CDR1 SQVTM and CDR2 ANQGSEA. The CDR3 has 13 amino acids. CDR3 nucleotide sequence: TGCAGCTCACAAGCCGGGACAGTGGACGGCTACACCTTC. This codes for CSSQAGTVDGYTF.

The rearrangement links TRBV7-9 to TRBJ2-2; D is perhaps TRBD1 (6 bases). V was cut by 6 bases and J by 2 bases, with 19 bases left in between. Germline values: CDR1 SEHNR, CDR2 FQNEAQ (reference sequence). The CDR3 length is 17 residues. This CDR3 reads CASRGRPDSPNTGELFF. In DNA, the CDR3 is TGTGCCAGCAGGGGAAGACCGGACAGCCCTAACACCGGGGAGCTGTTTTTT. Based on the CDR3 plus reference TRBV7-9 and TRBJ2-2, the full variable domain is DTGVSQNPRHKITKRGQNVTFRCDPISEHNRLYWYRQTLGQGPEFLTYFQNEAQLEKSRLLSDRFSAERPKGSFSTLEIQRTEQGDSAMYLCASRGRPDSPNTGELFFGEGSRLTVL.

The chain has TRBV7-9 and TRBJ2-7, with a weak D call TRBD1 (6 bases). The CDR3 contains 14 residues. The V gene's germline CDR1 is SEHNR and CDR2 FQNEAQ (reference sequence). V gave up 3 bases and J gave up 2 bases, with 11 bases separating them. The CDR3 DNA reads TGTGCCAGCAGCTTCGGACAGCCCGCCTACGAGCAGTACTTC. This translates into CASSFGQPAYEQYF. The complete variable domain, with remaining parts taken from reference TRBV7-9 and TRBJ2-7, reads DTGVSQNPRHKITKRGQNVTFRCDPISEHNRLYWYRQTLGQGPEFLTYFQNEAQLEKSRLLSDRFSAERPKGSFSTLEIQRTEQGDSAMYLCASSFGQPAYEQYFGPGTRLTVT.

The chain recombines TRBV19 with TRBJ1-6, with D perhaps TRBD1 (5 bases). The V and J ends lost 7 bases and 5 bases respectively, with 9 bases between them. Germline V gene lookup returns CDR1 LNHDA and CDR2 SQIVND (reference sequence). This CDR3 is built from 13 residues. Here the CDR3 reads CASKQENNSPLHF. The DNA of the CDR3 is TGTGCCAGTAAACAGGAAAATAATTCACCCCTCCACTTT.

The genes are TRBV11-2 and TRBJ1-5; D might be TRBD1 (5 bases). The CDR3 is made up of 15 amino acids. Trimming cost V 8 bases and J 2 bases, with 16 bases left between them. Per germline, CDR1 SGHAT and CDR2 FQNNGV. Here the CDR3 reads CASGEGLGGNQPQHF. For the CDR3, the DNA is TGTGCCAGCGGAGAAGGACTGGGGGGCAATCAGCCCCAGCATTTT.

The chain employs TRBV4-2 and TRBJ2-7; D is uncertain. V dropped 0 bases and J dropped 3 bases, with 12 bases sitting between them. Germline loops: CDR1 LGHNA, CDR2 YNFKEQ. The CDR3 contains 15 residues. Here the CDR3 reads CASSQDGPGVYEQYF. As DNA, the CDR3 is TGTGCCAGCAGCCAAGATGGACCTGGCGTCTACGAGCAGTACTTC.

The rearrangement joins TRBV27 to TRBJ1-2; the D is unclear. Germline V lookup: CDR1 MNHEY, CDR2 SMNVEV (reference sequence). The CDR3 is 14 residues long. Trimming shortened V by 5 bases and J by 2 bases, and 12 bases separated the two germline ends. The CDR3 bases are TGTGCCAGCAGTCCTACTGGGAGAAACTATGGCTACACCTTC. It specifies CASSPTGRNYGYTF.

The DNA of the CDR3 is TGCGCCAGCTTGGGACAGGGAGGGAACACTGAAGCTTTCTTT. Amino acids: CASLGQGGNTEAFF. This chain joins TRBV5-1 and TRBJ1-1; 9 bases fit TRBD1. V shed 7 bases and J 1 base; nucleotides not matched to a gene: 5. Germline V gene sequence: CDR1 SGHRS, CDR2 YFSETQ. The CDR3 sequence is 14 residues long.

The chain carries TRBV11-2 and TRBJ1-1; D is possibly TRBD1 (6 bases). Germline values: CDR1 SGHAT, CDR2 FQNNGV. This CDR3 is 17 amino acids long. V lost 2 bases and J 11 bases, leaving 27 bases between the germline ends. CDR3 in amino acids: CASSLRASQGPDGVAFF. The CDR3 DNA sequence: TGTGCCAGCAGCTTAAGGGCATCCCAGGGGCCCGATGGTGTGGCTTTCTTT.

The rearrangement links TRBV19 to TRBJ1-6; D unclear. The V end lost 8 bases, the J end lost 7 bases, and 12 bases lay between the germline ends. In germline, CDR1 is LNHDA, CDR2 SQIVND (reference sequence). CDR3 length: 13 amino acids. The CDR3 reads CASSNTENSPLHF. The CDR3, as DNA: TGTGCCAGTTCGAATACGGAGAATTCACCCCTCCACTTT.

The rearrangement uses TRBV6-2 or TRBV6-3 and TRBJ2-3; D is ambiguous. CDR3 length: 12 residues. CDR1 MNHEY and CDR2 SVGEGT come from the germline V gene. V lost 0 bases, J lost 8 bases, and 6 bases lay in between. The CDR3 DNA reads TGTGCCAGCAGTTACTCGAGTGGTACGCAGTATTTT. It yields the protein CASSYSSGTQYF.

V and J are TRBV18 and TRBJ2-1; 14 nucleotides match TRBD2. The CDR3 is made up of 18 amino acids. Germline CDR1 KGHSH, CDR2 LQKENI. Trimming removed 6 bases from V and 0 bases from J; junction bases left unmatched: 7. The CDR3 DNA is TGTGCCAGCTCCCGGAGACTAGCGGGGGGGAGCTCCTACAATGAGCAGTTCTTC. Its translation is CASSRRLAGGSSYNEQFF.

The chain couples TRBV4-2 to TRBJ1-4, with a weak D call TRBD1 (5 bases). This CDR3 region has 15 residues. With 6 bases removed from V and 5 bases from J, the gap between germline ends came to 16 bases. In germline, CDR1 is LGHNA, CDR2 YNFKEQ. The CDR3 region is CASSGTPSPNEKLFF. CDR3 sequence (DNA): TGTGCCAGCAGTGGGACCCCCAGCCCCAATGAAAAACTGTTTTTT.

The J gene is TRBJ1-2, the V gene TRBV19; the D gene is possibly TRBD1 (6 bases). CDR3 length equals 13 residues. The V and J ends lost 7 bases and 7 bases respectively, with 16 bases between them. CDR1 and CDR2 (germline): LNHDA, SQIVND (reference sequence). The CDR3 loop is CASNWVQGAGYTF. The DNA of the CDR3 is TGTGCCAGTAACTGGGTACAGGGCGCTGGCTACACCTTC.

The chain employs TRBV7-9 and TRBJ2-7, with D maybe TRBD2 (7 bases). The CDR3 totals 14 residues. From germline, CDR1 is SEHNR and CDR2 FQNEAQ (reference sequence). V was trimmed by 1 base and J by 3 bases, leaving 10 bases between them. CDR3 sequence: CASSLVGGHYEQYF. The CDR3 nucleotides read TGTGCCAGCAGCTTAGTGGGGGGGCACTACGAGCAGTACTTC.

This chain uses TRBV7-2 with TRBJ2-3; the D is unclear. CDR1 is SGHTA and CDR2 is FQGNSA in the germline V gene. V was pared by 0 bases and J by 1 base, with 14 bases between. This CDR3 has 17 amino acids. CDR3 sequence: CASSLADSRYGTDTQYF. CDR3 sequence (DNA): TGTGCCAGCAGCTTAGCCGACTCTAGGTACGGCACAGATACGCAGTATTTT.

The genes are TRBV11-2 and TRBJ2-7, with no clear D. CDR3 length: 16 residues. V lost 0 bases and J 3 bases, leaving 15 bases between the germline ends. Germline V gene sequence: CDR1 SGHAT, CDR2 FQNNGV. As DNA, the CDR3 is TGTGCCAGCAGCTTAGATCGGGTGGGGTCGGTCTACGAGCAGTACTTC. Protein: CASSLDRVGSVYEQYF.

This chain joins TRBV7-9 and TRBJ1-1; possibly TRBD1 for D (5 bases). Germline V gene sequence: CDR1 SEHNR, CDR2 FQNEAQ (reference sequence). Trimming took 1 base from V and 7 from J, leaving 13 bases between them. This CDR3 comprises 14 residues. CDR3: CASSLDRKRDEAFF. CDR3 DNA sequence: TGTGCCAGCAGCTTAGACAGGAAGCGGGATGAAGCTTTCTTT.

The V call is TRBV12-5, the J call TRBJ1-5; D is perhaps TRBD1 (6 bases). V lost 5 bases, J lost 2 bases, and 10 bases lay in between. CDR1 LGHNT and CDR2 FRNRAP come from the germline V gene. The length of the CDR3 is 14 residues. CDR3 residues: CASGPGEGNQPQHF. As DNA, the CDR3 is TGTGCTAGTGGTCCAGGGGAGGGCAATCAGCCCCAGCATTTT.